The rows below give T cell receptor beta chains drawn from one sample of a study of cytomegalovirus exposure and HLA in healthy donors. The assay was immunoSEQ multiplex PCR, and TCRdb's table has in-frame clones only and misses some. This repertoire comprises under 200,000 clones; its ten largest clones make up 2.1%. The sample was PBMCs. The receptors were sampled from a young man in good health and CMV-seronegative. Both conserved end residues are part of each CDR3.

TRBJ2-5 | TRBV7-9 | CASSLTTRETQYF
TRBJ1-2 | TRBV28 | CASSPRTDRQGWYGYTF
TRBJ1-4 | TRBV4-2 | CASSQDRGTGAEKLFF
TRBJ1-1 | TRBV28 | CASSPGQIPNTEAFF
TRBJ2-5 | TRBV5-1 | CASSWARGSETQYF
TRBJ2-7 | TRBV7-2 | CASSSIRQAYEQYF
TRBJ2-7 | TRBV5-1 | CASSLGQVFSEQYF
TRBJ2-2 | TRBV13 | CASSLSHVLGTADSTGELFF
TRBJ1-3 | TRBV5-1 | CASSYLRGNTIYF
TRBJ2-3 | TRBV11-3 | CASSRLAGVITDTQYF
TRBJ2-7 | TRBV5-6 | CASSLTSRDSYEQYF
TRBJ2-7 | TRBV27 | CASSSPARGSYEQYF
TRBJ1-1 | TRBV30 | CAWSISGSGTEAFF
TRBJ2-5 | TRBV5-1 | CASSGDSQETQYF
TRBJ1-1 | TRBV5-1 | CASSRYETTGGTEAFF
TRBJ2-2 | TRBV5-1 | CASSLGGSGGELFF
TRBJ2-6 | TRBV18 | CASSRDRGAGANVLTF
TRBJ1-3 | TRBV7-9 | CASSLGTVGNTIYF
TRBJ1-2 | TRBV20-1 | CSALGQYGYTF
TRBJ1-2 | TRBV10-1 | CASSDSQAYGYTF
TRBJ2-3 | TRBV5-1 | CASSLMGDRSTDTQYF
TRBJ2-7 | TRBV30 | CAWTGAGVAEQYF
TRBJ1-1 | TRBV6-5 | CASSEDTGRLF
TRBJ1-1 | TRBV2 | CASSPAGQGVKNTEAFF
TRBJ1-4 | TRBV5-6 | CASSSGDRINEKLFF
TRBJ2-1 | TRBV19 | CASRDTHNEQFF
TRBJ2-2 | TRBV4-2 | CASTSLGLATGELFF
TRBJ2-7 | TRBV5-8 | CASNPLGGATYEQYF
TRBJ1-2 | TRBV30 | CAWLLGQGDYGYTF
TRBJ2-1 | TRBV11-3 | CASGEDRGRGGQFF
TRBJ2-3 | TRBV2 | CASSEGSGRIDTQYF
TRBJ2-7 | TRBV6-1 | CASSEGLAALYEQYF
TRBJ1-1 | TRBV5-5 | CASSLRSLDTEAFF
TRBJ2-1 | TRBV11-2 | CASSLGLAGHNEQFF
TRBJ2-7 | TRBV15 | CATSRGGEGAYEQYF
TRBJ1-5 | TRBV11-2 | CASSFSGRDQPQHF
TRBJ1-5 | TRBV11-2 | CASSLDGAVLGGINQPQHF
TRBJ1-1 | TRBV6-1 | CASSVTFNTEAFF
TRBJ2-1 | TRBV18 | CASSPQQGASIEQFF
. | TRBV6-5 | CASRGTISSYEQYF
TRBJ2-7 | TRBV6-1 | CASSDRDRGYEQYF
TRBJ2-2 | TRBV19 | CASSMALAGITGELFF
TRBJ2-3 | TRBV7-8 | CASSPQIGTFSTDTQYF
TRBJ2-2 | TRBV7-9 | CASSWGGVSNTGELFF
. | TRBV2 | CASSVTGGFTKGDEQYF
TRBJ2-2 | TRBV28 | CASSHALGQAKGRELFF
TRBJ1-3 | TRBV9 | CASSVEPGSGNTIYF
TRBJ2-7 | TRBV30 | CAWSVTSQREQYF
TRBJ1-4 | TRBV5-4 | CASSSKGGLNEKLFF
TRBJ1-5 | TRBV19 | CASSVRGQPQHF
TRBJ1-3 | TRBV19 | CASSIDRSDTIYF